This T cell receptor (beta chain) stems from a study of blood T cell repertoires in COVID-19. At the level of the study: Samples of COVID-19 (acute and convalescent) were obtained from the United States, Italy and Spain. Sources were T cells, B-cell-depleted T cells, or PBMCs; the material itself was cDNA or gDNA.

V lost 6 bases and J 3 bases, leaving 12 bases between the germline ends. This CDR3 region has 13 residues. Germline CDR1 is MDHEN and CDR2 is SYDVKM. Study processing details: How many nucleated cells were present was estimated from reference gene primer amplification. Profiled with immunoSEQ multiplex PCR; TCRdb holds only in-frame clones, not every one. The V and J calls and clone size were taken over from that table, and D and trimming were inferred from the DNA. The sample contains more than 95,000 clones, about 80% of which appear only once. The genes are TRBV28 and TRBJ2-7; possibly TRBD1 for D (6 bases). The TCR was taken from a man aged 35-49 years with active or convalescent COVID-19. Sequencing was done on a sample of peripheral blood. The CDR3 sequence: CASRATGNYEQYF. CDR3 sequence (DNA): TGTGCCAGCAGGGCGACAGGAAACTACGAGCAGTACTTC.